Sequencing of this T cell receptor (beta chain) was carried out in a study of CD8 T cells in ankylosing spondylitis. The germline gives CDR1 SEHNR, CDR2 FQNEAQ (reference sequence). CDR3 length: 15 residues. V lost 5 bases and J lost 6; bases outside the gene matches: 10. A note on this clonotype: The antigen is not known.

Quantitative 5'-RACE with molecular barcodes generated TCR beta libraries. A single record per CDR3 protein comes from TCRdb applying MiXCR to the 5' RACE reads. The table includes roughly 440,000 distinct CDR3 sequences, more than 15% detected once. General observations from the study: Typical of ankylosing spondylitis blood, it appeared, was a TCR beta motif of roughly eight highly homologous variants.

This sequence was found in a male donor with ankylosing spondylitis. Material: blood, either unsorted or a sorted T cell fraction (not recorded which). The rearrangement joins TRBV7-9 to TRBJ1-2; the match to TRBD1 covers 9 bases. Here the CDR3 reads CASSTSGQGKNGYTF. In DNA form, the CDR3 reads TGTGCCAGCAGCACCTCGGGACAGGGAAAGAATGGCTACACCTTC.